This is a list of T cell receptor beta chains from one sample in a study of blood T cells in healthy people across ages. TCRdb called the 5' RACE reads again in MiXCR, with one record for every CDR3 protein. The table has 1.2 million to 1.5 million distinct CDR3 sequences, around 59% seen once; the top ten hold 6.5% to 8.5%. Sequenced material: blood. The receptors stem from a young man in good health. Each CDR3 is given with its conserved first and last residue. D genes are given only for firm matches. Where a row states a size, it is once, few, many or the class of an expanded clone; other rows omit it.

v_call	clone_size	cdr3_length	d_call	j_call	cdr3_nt	cdr3_aa
TRBV7-2	NA	11	NA	TRBJ1-1	TGTGCCAGCAGCTTAATGGCGGGGGCTTTCTTT	CASSLMAGAFF
TRBV5-1	few	14	NA	TRBJ2-3	TGCGCCAGCAGCTTGGGGGACCTTAGAGATACGCAGTATTTT	CASSLGDLRDTQYF
TRBV20-1	NA	17	TRBD1	TRBJ2-3	TGCAGTGCTAGAGCCCTGGACAGGCCGGGGAGCACAGATACGCAGTATTTT	CSARALDRPGSTDTQYF
TRBV18	NA	15	NA	TRBJ2-5	TGTGCCAGCTCACCCAAGGGACCGCCCCAAGAGACCCAGTACTTC	CASSPKGPPQETQYF
TRBV6-1	few	13	NA	TRBJ1-1	TGTGCCAGCAGTGAAGCGGTGTATACTGAAGCTTTCTTT	CASSEAVYTEAFF
TRBV7-9	NA	15	NA	TRBJ2-1	TGTGCCAGCAGCTTAGTACAGGGTAAAGACAATGAGCAGTTCTTC	CASSLVQGKDNEQFF
TRBV20-1	few	14	TRBD1	TRBJ2-7	TGCAGTGCTAGAGATCTAGACAGGGGATACGAGCAGTACTTC	CSARDLDRGYEQYF
TRBV6-6	NA	15	NA	TRBJ2-5	TGTGCCAGCAGTTACCGGGACGGGTACCAAGAGACCCAGTACTTC	CASSYRDGYQETQYF
TRBV20-1	few	14	NA	TRBJ2-3	TGCAGTGCTAGAGTTGGGACCAGCACAGATACGCAGTATTTT	CSARVGTSTDTQYF
TRBV20-1	NA	13	NA	TRBJ2-1	TGCAGTGCTCGGGACTGGCCGGCCAATGAGCAGTTCTTC	CSARDWPANEQFF
TRBV6-5	NA	13	NA	TRBJ1-2	TGTGCCAGCAGTTATAACATGAACTATGGCTACACCTTC	CASSYNMNYGYTF
TRBV21-1	few	16	NA	TRBJ2-7	TGTGCCAGCAGCAAAGATCCAGGTTCGTTCTCCTACGAGCAGTACTTC	CASSKDPGSFSYEQYF
TRBV5-1	few	15	NA	TRBJ1-2	TGCGCCAGCAGCTTGGATGGCCAGACTAACTATGGCTACACCTTC	CASSLDGQTNYGYTF
TRBV29-1	NA	14	TRBD1	TRBJ1-2	TGCAGCGCAAGCCTGACAGGGGGCGGTGATGGCTACACCTTC	CSASLTGGGDGYTF
TRBV11-2	NA	14	NA	TRBJ2-1	TGTGCCAGCAGCTTGCTAGCGCCCCCGGATGAGCAGTTCTTC	CASSLLAPPDEQFF
TRBV29-1	NA	15	TRBD1	TRBJ2-1	TGCAGCGTCCCAAGGGGGGGACAGGGGGGTAGTGAGCAGTTCTTC	CSVPRGGQGGSEQFF
TRBV29-1	few	16	TRBD2	TRBJ2-5	TGCAGCGTCGCCCCGACTAGCGGGAGGGTGGCAGAGACCCAGTACTTC	CSVAPTSGRVAETQYF
TRBV6-4	NA	17	NA	TRBJ1-2	TGTGCCAGCAGTCCGCATCACGGGGGGCGTCAGAACTATGGCTACACCTTC	CASSPHHGGRQNYGYTF
TRBV11-1	NA	19	TRBD2	TRBJ2-1	TGTGCCAGCAGCTTCGGGGCGGGGGGCTCCCACCGGAGCAGCAATGAGCAGTTCTTC	CASSFGAGGSHRSSNEQFF
TRBV11-1	NA	17	NA	TRBJ2-7	TGTGCCAGCAGCTTGGTCTGGGGACTCGCATCGTCCTACGAGCAGTACTTC	CASSLVWGLASSYEQYF
TRBV29-1	few	14	TRBD1	TRBJ1-4	TGCAGCGTTGAAGGGACAGGGGATGATGAAAAACTGTTTTTT	CSVEGTGDDEKLFF
TRBV5-1	NA	14	TRBD1	TRBJ1-1	TGCGCCAGCAGATTCGGGACAGGGGACACTGAAGCTTTCTTT	CASRFGTGDTEAFF
TRBV7-2	NA	15	NA	TRBJ1-4	TGTGCCAGCAGCTTAATCGGGGGCTCTAATGAAAAACTGTTTTTT	CASSLIGGSNEKLFF
TRBV10-3	NA	16	TRBD2	TRBJ2-5	TGTGCCATCAGTGGGGGGACTAGCGGGAACCAAGAGACCCAGTACTTC	CAISGGTSGNQETQYF
TRBV11-2	few	16	NA	TRBJ2-3	TGTGCCAGCAGCCTCCTGGTCAGGTTGAGCACAGATACGCAGTATTTT	CASSLLVRLSTDTQYF
TRBV7-9	NA	13	NA	TRBJ2-7	TGTGCCAGCGGCGGACTCTTGACCTACGAGCAGTACTTC	CASGGLLTYEQYF
TRBV21-1	NA	15	NA	TRBJ2-1	TGTGCCAGCAGCATTGGTAAACGGGGACATCACGAGCAGTTCTTC	CASSIGKRGHHEQFF
TRBV5-1	NA	15	NA	TRBJ2-3	TGCGCCAGCAGCTTGGTTACTAGAGTGCGGGATACGCAGTATTTT	CASSLVTRVRDTQYF
TRBV28	NA	19	NA	TRBJ1-5	TGTGCCAGCAGTTTATCCCCACGGCAGGGCAGGAATCGAAATCAGCCCCAGCATTTT	CASSLSPRQGRNRNQPQHF
TRBV7-6	NA	18	NA	TRBJ2-1	TGTGCCAGCAGCTTAGCGGGCAGACTAGAGGGGTCCTACAATGAGCAGTTCTTC	CASSLAGRLEGSYNEQFF
TRBV28	NA	16	TRBD2	TRBJ2-5	TGTGCCAGCAGTTTAAGGGGACTAGCAAACCAAGAGACCCAGTACTTC	CASSLRGLANQETQYF
TRBV29-1	NA	13	NA	TRBJ1-5	TGCAGCGTTGAAGGCTGCAGGGGAGAGCCCCAGCATTTT	CSVEGCRGEPQHF
TRBV20-1	NA	13	TRBD1	TRBJ2-4	TGCAGTGCGAGAGGGGACAGGCAAAACATTCAGTACTTC	CSARGDRQNIQYF
TRBV7-8	NA	15	NA	TRBJ2-7	TGTGCCAGCAGCTTAGCGGGCAGCGGCTCCTACGAGCAGTACTTC	CASSLAGSGSYEQYF
TRBV3-1	few	13	NA	TRBJ2-7	TGCGCCAGCAGCCAAGGGGTAGGGGGCGAGCAGTACTTC	CASSQGVGGEQYF
TRBV12-3/TRBV12-4	NA	14	TRBD1	TRBJ2-7	TGTGCCAGCAGGGGGGACAGGGCCCTCTACGAGCAGTACTTC	CASRGDRALYEQYF
TRBV6-5	NA	15	NA	TRBJ1-6	TGTGCCAGCAGTCGTACGGACGGGATTAATTCACCCCTCCACTTT	CASSRTDGINSPLHF
TRBV15	few	15	NA	TRBJ2-5	TGTGCCACCAGCAGACTTTGGAGGGAGTCAGAGACCCAGTACTTC	CATSRLWRESETQYF
TRBV4-1	few	14	NA	TRBJ2-7	TGCGCCAGCAGCCAAGATCTAGAGCCCTACGAGCAGTACTTC	CASSQDLEPYEQYF
TRBV10-3	NA	15	TRBD1	TRBJ1-6	TGTGCCATCAGTGATTCGGGACAGTATAATTCACCCCTCCACTTT	CAISDSGQYNSPLHF
TRBV20-1	NA	14	TRBD2	TRBJ2-7	TGCAGTGGTACAATACTAGCGGGGAGAAACGAGCAGTACTTC	CSGTILAGRNEQYF
TRBV7-2	few	16	NA	TRBJ2-6	TGTGCCAGCAGCTTGGGACGCGCCTCTGGGGCCAACGTCCTGACTTTC	CASSLGRASGANVLTF
TRBV4-2	NA	17	TRBD2	TRBJ2-7	TGTGCCAGCAGCCAAGATGGGGGAGGGGTATCGAGCTACGAGCAGTACTTC	CASSQDGGGVSSYEQYF
TRBV6-5	NA	13	TRBD1	TRBJ1-2	TGTGCCAGCAGTGCGTCGACAGGGAACGGCTACACCTTC	CASSASTGNGYTF
TRBV28	few	14	NA	TRBJ2-3	TGTGCCAGCGGACCTTTGGGGAGCACAGATACGCAGTATTTT	CASGPLGSTDTQYF